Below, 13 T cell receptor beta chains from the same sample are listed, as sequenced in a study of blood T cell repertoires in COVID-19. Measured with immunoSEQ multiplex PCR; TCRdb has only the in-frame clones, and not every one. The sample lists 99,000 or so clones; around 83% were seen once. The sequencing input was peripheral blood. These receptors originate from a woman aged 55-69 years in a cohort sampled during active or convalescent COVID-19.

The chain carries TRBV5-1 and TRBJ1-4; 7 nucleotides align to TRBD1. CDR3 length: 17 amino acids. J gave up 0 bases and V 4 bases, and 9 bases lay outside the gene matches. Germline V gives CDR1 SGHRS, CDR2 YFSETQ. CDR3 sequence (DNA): TGCGCCAGCAGCCCCGGGACAGCCTTTCCAACTAATGAAAAACTGTTTTTT. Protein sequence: CASSPGTAFPTNEKLFF.

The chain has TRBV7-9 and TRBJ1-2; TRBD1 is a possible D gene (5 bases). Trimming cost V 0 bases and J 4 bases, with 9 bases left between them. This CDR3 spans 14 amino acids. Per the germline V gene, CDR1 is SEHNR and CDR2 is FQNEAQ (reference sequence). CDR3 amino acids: CASSLAKGIYGYTF. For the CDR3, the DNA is TGTGCCAGCAGCTTAGCGAAGGGGATCTATGGCTACACCTTC.

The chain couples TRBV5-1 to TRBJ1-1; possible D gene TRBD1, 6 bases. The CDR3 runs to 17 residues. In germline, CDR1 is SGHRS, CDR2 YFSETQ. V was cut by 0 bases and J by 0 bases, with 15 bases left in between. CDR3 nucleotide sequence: TGCGCCAGCAGCTTGGATCCGGGGGGCAGGTTGAACACTGAAGCTTTCTTT. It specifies CASSLDPGGRLNTEAFF.

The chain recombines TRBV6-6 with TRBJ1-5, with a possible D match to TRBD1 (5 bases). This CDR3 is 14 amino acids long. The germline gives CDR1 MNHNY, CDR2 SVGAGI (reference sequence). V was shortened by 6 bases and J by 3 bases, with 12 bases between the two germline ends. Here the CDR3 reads CASSSGTTNQPQHF. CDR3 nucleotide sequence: TGTGCCAGCAGCTCCGGGACTACCAATCAGCCCCAGCATTTT.

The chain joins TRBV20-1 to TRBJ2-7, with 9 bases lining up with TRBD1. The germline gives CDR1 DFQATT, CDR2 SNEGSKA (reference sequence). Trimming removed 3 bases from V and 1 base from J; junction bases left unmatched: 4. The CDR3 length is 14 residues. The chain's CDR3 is CSASNRGQSYEQYF. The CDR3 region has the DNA TGCAGTGCTAGTAACAGGGGGCAATCCTACGAGCAGTACTTC.

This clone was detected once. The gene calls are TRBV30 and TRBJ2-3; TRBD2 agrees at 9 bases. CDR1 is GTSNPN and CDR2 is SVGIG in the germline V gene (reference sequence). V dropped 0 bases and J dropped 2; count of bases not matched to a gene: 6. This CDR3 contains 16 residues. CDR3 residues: CAWSVGLAGTTDTQYF. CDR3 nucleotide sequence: TGTGCCTGGAGTGTAGGCCTAGCGGGGACCACAGATACGCAGTATTTT. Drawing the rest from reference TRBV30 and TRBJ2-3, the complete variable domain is SQTIHQWPATLVQPVGSPLSLECTVEGTSNPNLYWYRQAAGRGLQLLFYSVGIGQISSEVPQNLSASRPQDRQFILSSKKLLLSDSGFYLCAWSVGLAGTTDTQYFGPGTRLTVL.

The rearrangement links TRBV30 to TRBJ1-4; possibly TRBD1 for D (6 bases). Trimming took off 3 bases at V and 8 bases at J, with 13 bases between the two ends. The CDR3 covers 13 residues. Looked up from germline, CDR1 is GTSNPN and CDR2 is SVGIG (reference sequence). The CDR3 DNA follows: TGTGCCTGGAGGCAACAGGGAGTCGAAAAACTGTTTTTT. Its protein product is CAWRQQGVEKLFF.

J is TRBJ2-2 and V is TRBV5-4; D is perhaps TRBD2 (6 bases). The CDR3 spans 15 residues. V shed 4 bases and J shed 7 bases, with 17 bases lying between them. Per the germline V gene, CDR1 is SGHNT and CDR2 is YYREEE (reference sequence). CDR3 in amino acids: CASSPTTSLSGELFF. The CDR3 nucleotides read TGTGCCAGCAGCCCGACTACTAGCTTAAGCGGGGAGCTGTTTTTT.

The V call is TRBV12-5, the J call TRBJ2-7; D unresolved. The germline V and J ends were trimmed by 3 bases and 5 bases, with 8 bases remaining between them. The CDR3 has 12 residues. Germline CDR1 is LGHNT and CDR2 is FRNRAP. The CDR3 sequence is CASGFSWNEQYF. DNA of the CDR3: TGTGCTAGTGGTTTTAGCTGGAACGAGCAGTACTTC.

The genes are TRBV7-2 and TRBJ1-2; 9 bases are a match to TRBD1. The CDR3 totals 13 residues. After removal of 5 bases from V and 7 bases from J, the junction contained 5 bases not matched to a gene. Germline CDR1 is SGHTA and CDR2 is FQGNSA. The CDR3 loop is CASSPGQGSGYTF. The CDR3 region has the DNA TGTGCCAGCAGCCCAGGACAGGGGTCTGGCTACACCTTC.

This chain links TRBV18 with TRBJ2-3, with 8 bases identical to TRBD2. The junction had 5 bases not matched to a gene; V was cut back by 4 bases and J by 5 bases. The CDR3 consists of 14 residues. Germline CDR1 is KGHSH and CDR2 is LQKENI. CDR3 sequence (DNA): TGTGCCAGCTCACTACTAGCGGCGGAAGATACGCAGTATTTT. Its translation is CASSLLAAEDTQYF.

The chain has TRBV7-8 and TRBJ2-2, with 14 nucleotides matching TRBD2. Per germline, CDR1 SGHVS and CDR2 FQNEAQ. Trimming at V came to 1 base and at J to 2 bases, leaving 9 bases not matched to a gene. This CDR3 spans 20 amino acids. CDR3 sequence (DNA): TGTGCCAGCAGCTTAGTGGCAGGGACTAGCGGGAGTGGTAACACCGGGGAGCTGTTTTTT. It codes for CASSLVAGTSGSGNTGELFF.

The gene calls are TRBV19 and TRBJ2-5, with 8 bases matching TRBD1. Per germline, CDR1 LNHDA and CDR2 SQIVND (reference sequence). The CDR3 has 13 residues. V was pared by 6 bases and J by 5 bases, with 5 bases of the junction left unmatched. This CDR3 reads CASSNQGAETQYF. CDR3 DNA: TGTGCCAGTAGCAATCAGGGGGCCGAGACCCAGTACTTC.